This note documents a single TCR beta chain sequence. Original analysis: Amplification of reference gene primers was used by the study to estimate nucleated cell counts. Profiled with immunoSEQ multiplex PCR; TCRdb holds only in-frame clones, not every one. For V, J and clone size, that table is used; D and trimming come from the DNA. This sample has just over 650,000 clones, with about 87% found just once. The source of the sample is a study of blood T cell repertoires in COVID-19. Study overall: Samples of COVID-19 (acute and convalescent) were obtained from the United States, Italy and Spain. Sources were T cells, B-cell-depleted T cells, or PBMCs; the material itself was cDNA or gDNA.

The CDR3 length is 14 residues. Trimming left V 2 bases short and J 4 bases short, with 14 bases between. Germline V lookup: CDR1 GTSNPN, CDR2 SVGIG (reference sequence). The sequencing sample was made of peripheral blood. The rearrangement links TRBV30 to TRBJ1-2; perhaps TRBD1 as D (5 bases). This receptor was obtained from a young woman with acute or convalescent COVID-19. This chain's CDR3 is CAWSWAGIFYGYTF. The CDR3 bases are TGTGCCTGGAGTTGGGCAGGGATATTCTATGGCTACACCTTC.